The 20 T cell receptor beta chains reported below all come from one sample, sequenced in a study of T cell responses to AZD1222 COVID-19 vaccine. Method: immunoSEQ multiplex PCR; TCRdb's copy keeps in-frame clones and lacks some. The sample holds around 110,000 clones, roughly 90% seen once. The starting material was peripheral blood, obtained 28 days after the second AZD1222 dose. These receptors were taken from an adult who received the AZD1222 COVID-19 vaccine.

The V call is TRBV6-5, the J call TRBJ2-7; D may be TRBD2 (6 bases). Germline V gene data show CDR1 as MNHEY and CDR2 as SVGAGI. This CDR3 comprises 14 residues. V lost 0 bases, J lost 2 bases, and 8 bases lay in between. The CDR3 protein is CASSYSGGTYEQYF. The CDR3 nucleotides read TGTGCCAGCAGTTACTCGGGGGGAACCTACGAGCAGTACTTC.

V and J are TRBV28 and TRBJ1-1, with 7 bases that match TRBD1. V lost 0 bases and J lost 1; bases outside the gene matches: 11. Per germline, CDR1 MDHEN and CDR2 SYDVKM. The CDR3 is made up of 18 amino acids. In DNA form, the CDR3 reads TGTGCCAGCAGTTTATGGACCTGGGACAGCCTGTGGAACACTGAAGCTTTCTTT. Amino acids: CASSLWTWDSLWNTEAFF.

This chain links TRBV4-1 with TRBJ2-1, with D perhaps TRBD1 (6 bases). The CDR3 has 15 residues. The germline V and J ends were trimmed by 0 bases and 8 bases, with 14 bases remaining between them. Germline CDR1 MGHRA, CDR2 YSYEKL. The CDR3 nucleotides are TGCGCCAGCAGCCAAGAGGACCAGGGGTTCCATGAGCAGTTCTTC. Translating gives CASSQEDQGFHEQFF.

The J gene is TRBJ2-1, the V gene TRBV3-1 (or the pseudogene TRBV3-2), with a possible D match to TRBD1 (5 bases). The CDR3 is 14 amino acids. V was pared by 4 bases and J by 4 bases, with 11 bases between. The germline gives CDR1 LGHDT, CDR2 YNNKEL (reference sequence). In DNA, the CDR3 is TGTGCCAGCAGCCCTACCCGACAGTACAATGAGCAGTTCTTC. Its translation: CASSPTRQYNEQFF.

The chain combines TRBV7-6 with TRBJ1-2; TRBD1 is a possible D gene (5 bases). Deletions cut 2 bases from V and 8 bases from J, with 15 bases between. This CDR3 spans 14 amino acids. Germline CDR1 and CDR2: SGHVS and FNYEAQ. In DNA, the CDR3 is TGTGCCAGCAGCTTATATTCGACAGAGGAAGGCTACACCTTC. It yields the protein CASSLYSTEEGYTF.

The CDR3 DNA reads TGTGCCAGCAGCTTTGGTCAGTTAGTCTCCTACGAGCAGTACTTC. It encodes CASSFGQLVSYEQYF. J is TRBJ2-7 and V is TRBV7-9; D is undetermined. V was trimmed by 3 bases and J by 0 bases, leaving 12 bases between them. The CDR3 consists of 15 residues. Germline V CDR1 and CDR2: SEHNR, FQNEAQ (reference sequence).

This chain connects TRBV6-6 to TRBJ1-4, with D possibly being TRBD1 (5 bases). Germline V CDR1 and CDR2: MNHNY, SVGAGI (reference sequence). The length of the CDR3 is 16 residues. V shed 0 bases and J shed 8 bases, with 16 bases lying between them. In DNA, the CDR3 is TGTGCCAGCAGTTACTCAAATCCAGGGTTTGGAGAAAAACTGTTTTTT. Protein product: CASSYSNPGFGEKLFF.

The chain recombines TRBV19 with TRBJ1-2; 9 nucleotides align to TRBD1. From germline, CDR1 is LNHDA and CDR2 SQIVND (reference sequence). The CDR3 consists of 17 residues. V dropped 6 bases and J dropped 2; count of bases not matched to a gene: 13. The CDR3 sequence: CASRQTGTGSPNYGYTF. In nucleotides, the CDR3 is TGTGCCAGTAGACAAACCGGGACAGGGTCCCCGAACTATGGCTACACCTTC.

CDR3: CASSPPGLQGGEQFF. In DNA, the CDR3 is TGTGCCAGCAGTCCGCCGGGACTGCAGGGGGGTGAGCAGTTCTTC. The chain carries TRBV6-5 and TRBJ2-1, with D tentatively TRBD1 (7 bases). This CDR3 comprises 15 residues. The germline V gene has CDR1 MNHEY and CDR2 SVGAGI. V was shortened by 5 bases and J by 9 bases, with 20 bases between the two germline ends.

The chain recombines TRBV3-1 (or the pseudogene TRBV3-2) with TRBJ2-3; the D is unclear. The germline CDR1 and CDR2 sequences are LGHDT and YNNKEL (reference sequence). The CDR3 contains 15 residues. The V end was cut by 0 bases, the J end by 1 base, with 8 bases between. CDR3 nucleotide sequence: TGTGCCAGCAGCCAAGAAACAGACGGCACAGATACGCAGTATTTT. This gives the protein CASSQETDGTDTQYF.

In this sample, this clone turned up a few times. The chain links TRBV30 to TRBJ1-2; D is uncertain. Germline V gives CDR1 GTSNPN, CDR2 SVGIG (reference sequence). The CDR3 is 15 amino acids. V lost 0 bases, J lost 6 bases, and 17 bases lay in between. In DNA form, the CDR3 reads TGTGCCTGGAGTGTCTCCCCGGGAGGAAGGGATGGCTACACCTTC. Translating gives CAWSVSPGGRDGYTF. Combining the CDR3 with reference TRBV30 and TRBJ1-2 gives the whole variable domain SQTIHQWPATLVQPVGSPLSLECTVEGTSNPNLYWYRQAAGRGLQLLFYSVGIGQISSEVPQNLSASRPQDRQFILSSKKLLLSDSGFYLCAWSVSPGGRDGYTFGSGTRLTVV.

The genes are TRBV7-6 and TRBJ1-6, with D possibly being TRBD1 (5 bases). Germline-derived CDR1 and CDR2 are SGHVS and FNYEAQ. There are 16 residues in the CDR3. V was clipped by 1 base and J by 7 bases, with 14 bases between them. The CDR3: CASSLEAPGTNSPLHF. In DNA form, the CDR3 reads TGTGCCAGCAGCTTAGAAGCCCCAGGGACGAATTCACCCCTCCACTTT.

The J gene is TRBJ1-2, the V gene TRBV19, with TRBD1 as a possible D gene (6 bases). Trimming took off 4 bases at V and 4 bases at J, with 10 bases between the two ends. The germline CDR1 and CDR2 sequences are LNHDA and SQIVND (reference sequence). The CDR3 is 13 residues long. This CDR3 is CASSNGTFYGYTF. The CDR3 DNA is TGTGCCAGTAGTAATGGGACATTCTATGGCTACACCTTC. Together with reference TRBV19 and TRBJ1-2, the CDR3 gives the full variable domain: DGGITQSPKYLFRKEGQNVTLSCEQNLNHDAMYWYRQDPGQGLRLIYYSQIVNDFQKGDIAEGYSVSREKKESFPLTVTSAQKNPTAFYLCASSNGTFYGYTFGSGTRLTVV.

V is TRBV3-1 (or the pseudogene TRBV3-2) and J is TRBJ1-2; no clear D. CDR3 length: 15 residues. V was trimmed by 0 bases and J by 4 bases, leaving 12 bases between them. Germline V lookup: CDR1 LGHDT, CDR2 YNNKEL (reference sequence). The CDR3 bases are TGTGCCAGCAGCCAAGATGCAGCCCAAGGCTATGGCTACACCTTC. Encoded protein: CASSQDAAQGYGYTF.

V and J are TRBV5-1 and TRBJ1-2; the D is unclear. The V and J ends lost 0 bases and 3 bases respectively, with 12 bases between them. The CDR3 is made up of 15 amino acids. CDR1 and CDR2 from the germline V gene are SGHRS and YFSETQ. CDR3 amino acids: CASSLEGLGHYGYTF. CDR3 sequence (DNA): TGCGCCAGCAGCTTGGAGGGCCTAGGGCACTATGGCTACACCTTC.

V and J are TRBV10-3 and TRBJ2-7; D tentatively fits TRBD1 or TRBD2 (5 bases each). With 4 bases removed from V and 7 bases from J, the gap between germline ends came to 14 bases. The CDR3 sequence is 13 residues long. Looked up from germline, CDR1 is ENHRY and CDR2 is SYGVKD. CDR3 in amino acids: CAISVQVSGEQYF. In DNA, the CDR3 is TGTGCCATCAGTGTACAGGTCTCGGGGGAGCAGTACTTC.

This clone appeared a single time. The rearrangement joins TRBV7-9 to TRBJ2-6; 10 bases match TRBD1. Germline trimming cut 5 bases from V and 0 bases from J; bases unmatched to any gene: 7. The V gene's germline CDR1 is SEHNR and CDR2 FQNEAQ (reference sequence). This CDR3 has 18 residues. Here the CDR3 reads CASSTGQGGISGANVLTF. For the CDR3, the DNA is TGTGCCAGCAGCACCGGACAGGGGGGGATCTCTGGGGCCAACGTCCTGACTTTC.

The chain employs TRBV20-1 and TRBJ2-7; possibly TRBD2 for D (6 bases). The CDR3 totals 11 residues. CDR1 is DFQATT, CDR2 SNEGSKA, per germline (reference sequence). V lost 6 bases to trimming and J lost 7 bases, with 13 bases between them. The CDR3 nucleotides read TGCAGTGCCGGGGCTCGGGGGGAGCAGTACTTC. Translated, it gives CSAGARGEQYF.

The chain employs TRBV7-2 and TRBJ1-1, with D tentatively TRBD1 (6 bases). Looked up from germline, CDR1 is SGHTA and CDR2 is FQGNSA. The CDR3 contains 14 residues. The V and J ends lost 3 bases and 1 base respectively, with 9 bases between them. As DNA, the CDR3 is TGTGCCAGCAGCTTGGACAGTGCGAACACTGAAGCTTTCTTT. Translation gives CASSLDSANTEAFF. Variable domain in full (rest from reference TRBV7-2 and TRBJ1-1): GAGVSQSPSNKVTEKGKDVELRCDPISGHTALYWYRQSLGQGLEFLIYFQGNSAPDKSGLPSDRFSAERTGGSVSTLTIQRTQQEDSAVYLCASSLDSANTEAFFGQGTRLTVV.

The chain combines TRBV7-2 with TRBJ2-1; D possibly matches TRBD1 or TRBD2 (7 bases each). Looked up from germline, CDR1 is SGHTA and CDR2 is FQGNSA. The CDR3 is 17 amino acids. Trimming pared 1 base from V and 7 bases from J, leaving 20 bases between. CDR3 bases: TGTGCCAGCAGCTTAGAGGGGGCCTTCCTAGCGGAGAATGAGCAGTTCTTC. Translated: CASSLEGAFLAENEQFF.